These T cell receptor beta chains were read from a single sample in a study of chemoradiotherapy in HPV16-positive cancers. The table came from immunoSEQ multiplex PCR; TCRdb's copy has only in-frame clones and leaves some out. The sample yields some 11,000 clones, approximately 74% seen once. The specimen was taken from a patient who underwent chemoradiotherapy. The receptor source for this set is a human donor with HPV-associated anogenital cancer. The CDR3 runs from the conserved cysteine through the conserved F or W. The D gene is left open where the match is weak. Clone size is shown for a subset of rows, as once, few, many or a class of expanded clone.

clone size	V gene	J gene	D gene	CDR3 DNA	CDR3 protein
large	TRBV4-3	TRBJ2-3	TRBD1	TGCGCCAGCAGTCCCGGGACAGGGGAACAAACAGATACGCAGTATTTT	CASSPGTGEQTDTQYF
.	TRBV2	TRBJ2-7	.	TGTGCCACCTCCCGGGACTCCGAAATCCACGAGCAGTACTTC	CATSRDSEIHEQYF
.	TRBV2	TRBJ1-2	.	TGTGCCAGCAACCCACAGGTTAACTATGGCTACACCTTC	CASNPQVNYGYTF
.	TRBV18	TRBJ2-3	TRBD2	TGTGCCAGCTCACCAAAGCTAACTAGCGGGGAGTTCACAGATACGCAGTATTTT	CASSPKLTSGEFTDTQYF
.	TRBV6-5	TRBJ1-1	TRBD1	TGTGCCAGCAGCCCCGGGGACAGACTGATGACTTTCTTT	CASSPGDRLMTFF
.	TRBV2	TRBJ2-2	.	TGTGCCAGCAGGGAACGGCGAAACACCGGGGAGCTGTTTTTT	CASRERRNTGELFF
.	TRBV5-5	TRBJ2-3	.	TGTGCCAGCAGCTTGGTCCCGGGACGCAGCACAGATACGCAGTATTTT	CASSLVPGRSTDTQYF
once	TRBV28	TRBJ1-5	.	TGTGCCAGCAGTTTAGCGGTATGGCGGTATAGCAATCAGCCCCAGCATTTT	CASSLAVWRYSNQPQHF
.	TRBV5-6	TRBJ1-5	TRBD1	TGTGCCAGCAGCCCCAGGGACAGGATGAATCAGCCCCAGCATTTT	CASSPRDRMNQPQHF
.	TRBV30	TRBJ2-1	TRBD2	TGTGCCTGGAGTGTAGGGCATTGGGTAGCGGGAGGGGGGGGGAATGAGCAGTTCTTC	CAWSVGHWVAGGGGNEQFF
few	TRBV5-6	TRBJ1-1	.	TGTGCCAGCAGTACGGGACGATCGCTTGAAGCTTTCTTT	CASSTGRSLEAFF
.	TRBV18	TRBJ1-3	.	TGTGCCAGCTCACCGGGAAACTCTGGAAACACCATATATTTT	CASSPGNSGNTIYF
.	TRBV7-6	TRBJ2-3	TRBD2	TGTGCCAGCAGCTTAGGAGCGGGGGGGGGCACAGATACGCAGTATTTT	CASSLGAGGGTDTQYF
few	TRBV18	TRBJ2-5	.	TGTGCCAGCTCACCAGCAGGCAGAGAAGAGACCCAGTACTTC	CASSPAGREETQYF
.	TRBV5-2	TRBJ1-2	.	TGTGCCAGCAAAGTACGAAAGACCTATGGCTACACCTTC	CASKVRKTYGYTF
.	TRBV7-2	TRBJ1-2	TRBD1	TGTGCCAGCAGCCCGAGGACAGGGGGCCTCCACTATGGCTACACCTTC	CASSPRTGGLHYGYTF
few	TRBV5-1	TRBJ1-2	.	TGCGCCAGCAGCCAGGACGGAAAGCAGGGCTACACCTTC	CASSQDGKQGYTF
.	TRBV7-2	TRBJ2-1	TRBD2	TGTGCCAGCAGCCGACTAGCGGGAGGGGTCAATGAGCAGTTCTTC	CASSRLAGGVNEQFF
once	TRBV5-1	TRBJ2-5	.	TGCGCCAGCAGCTTGGTCCGGGACTCTCGCCTTGGGGAGACCCAGTACTTC	CASSLVRDSRLGETQYF
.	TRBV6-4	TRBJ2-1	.	TGTGCCAGCAGTGACCGAGCTAGCACTGAGCAGTTCTTC	CASSDRASTEQFF
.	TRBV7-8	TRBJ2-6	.	TGTGCCAGCAGCTTAGAACAGGGAATCATCTCTGGGGCCAACGTCCTGACTTTC	CASSLEQGIISGANVLTF